The rows below give T cell receptor beta chains drawn from one sample of a study of CD8 T cells in Susac syndrome. Via MiXCR, TCRdb re-called the immunoSEQ multiplex PCR reads, giving one row per CDR3 protein. The table lists under 95,000 distinct CDR3 sequences, just under 95% of them singletons. The sample comprised CD4+ T cells from PBMCs. The source is a human donor with Susac syndrome. The CDR3 runs from the conserved cysteine through the conserved F or W. Fields, in order: J gene, V gene, CDR3 protein.

>TRBJ2-7|TRBV30
CAWGRQGLDF
>TRBJ1-2|TRBV20-1
CSASGRNHLYGYTF
>TRBJ2-7|TRBV29-1
CSVGRAGIAPYEQYF
>TRBJ2-4|TRBV7-6
CASSLETSGTSGGPKNIQYF
>TRBJ2-7|TRBV29-1
CSAAPSRPFYEQYF
>TRBJ1-1|TRBV19
CASSYSRDTEAFF
>TRBJ2-5|TRBV14
CASSQDDSAGAQYF
>TRBJ2-2|TRBV11-2
CASSLVPGANTGELFF
>TRBJ2-5|TRBV29-1
CSVEWGVGETQYF
>TRBJ2-2|TRBV9
CASSPTEGRAGELFF
>TRBJ2-7|TRBV6-5
CASSRSGEGEQYF
>TRBJ2-3|TRBV5-1
CASSLMGPSTDTQYF
>TRBJ2-7|TRBV6-5
CASSVDRDRAYEQYF
>TRBJ1-3|TRBV7-9
CASSLSGTGNTIYF
>TRBJ1-3|TRBV29-1
CSVLGQEGSGNTIYF
>TRBJ1-2|TRBV20-1
CSAGTGEYGYTF
>TRBJ2-7|TRBV6-5
CASGRDMTYEQYF
>TRBJ1-4|TRBV30
CAWRTAVGKLFF
>TRBJ2-3|TRBV6-1
CASSERAPGTQYF
>TRBJ2-5|TRBV20-1
CSARLTSGKETQYF
>TRBJ2-5|TRBV11-2
CASSQRLRGGGQETQYF
>TRBJ2-2|TRBV20-1
CSAPDRNTGELFF
>TRBJ1-3|TRBV7-2
CASSRARQGSGNTIYF
>TRBJ2-2|TRBV20-1
CSARLAANTGELFF
>TRBJ2-7|TRBV21-1
CASSTYRDPGDEQYF
>TRBJ2-7|TRBV7-2
CASSLVPGGQYF
>TRBJ2-1|TRBV7-7
CASSLGPGTEQFF
>TRBJ2-5|TRBV7-3
CASSLFGTGVLGETQYF
>TRBJ1-6|TRBV3-1
CASSQGADYNSPLHF
>TRBJ2-6|TRBV28
CASSPIGQISGANVLTF
>TRBJ2-1|TRBV29-1
CSVTHRDRYNEQFF
>TRBJ2-3|TRBV20-1
CSPGVVSTDTQYF
>TRBJ2-1|TRBV20-1
CSAKGLESYNEQFF
>TRBJ2-5|TRBV20-1
CSARDLRGVSTQYF
>TRBJ2-7|TRBV20-1
CSASPPGNYEQYF
>TRBJ1-2|TRBV30
CAWRKGPGGVGYTF
>TRBJ1-4|TRBV20-1
CSARRGQGDEKLFF
>TRBJ2-5|TRBV4-3
CASSQVEGAETQYF
>TRBJ1-1|TRBV18
CASSPQSALTEAFF
>TRBJ1-2|TRBV5-1
CASSLTVANYGYTF
>TRBJ1-2|TRBV20-1
CSAPDGTGYSGYTF
>TRBJ1-2|TRBV14
CASSQDLQPGGGYTF
>TRBJ2-3|TRBV7-8
CASSRLSTDTQYF
>TRBJ2-1|TRBV19
CASSIRGLPFGSEQFF
>TRBJ2-7|TRBV30
CASWGEGREQYF
>TRBJ1-6|TRBV10-3
CASTTPGGDNSPLHF
>TRBJ1-5|TRBV3-1
CASSQDRTNQPQHF
>TRBJ2-1|TRBV5-1
CASERGLAAYNEQFF
>TRBJ2-7|TRBV6-2/TRBV6-3
CASSSFGAYEQYF
>TRBJ1-1|TRBV6-5
CAKTGTGEAFF
>TRBJ1-2|TRBV4-1
CASSQTQTELYGYTF
>TRBJ1-1|TRBV12-3/TRBV12-4
CASNTNQNTEAFF
>TRBJ1-5|TRBV19
CASSTGKGQPQHF